The 27 T cell receptor beta chains below come from one sample, sequenced in a study of T-cell memory formation after mild COVID-19. One entry per CDR3 protein, called by TCRdb with MiXCR from the 5' RACE reads. The repertoire holds approximately 390,000 distinct CDR3 sequences, with approximately 15% as singletons. Sequencing input: PBMCs or a T cell subset sorted from them (not recorded which). Receptor source: a man between 18 and 29 years old who had mild COVID-19 (a few samples of this study predate the infection). Cell type and time point are not known.

This clonotype was seen a few times. The chain joins TRBV4-1 to TRBJ2-3; D remains ambiguous. Trimming left V 2 bases short and J 5 bases short, with 14 bases between. CDR1 and CDR2 (germline): MGHRA, YSYEKL. The CDR3 is 15 amino acids. The CDR3 region has the DNA TGCGCCAGCAGCCAACGACCACATGTACGAGATACGCAGTATTTT. It specifies CASSQRPHVRDTQYF.

This clonotype was observed many times. The chain's CDR3 is CASSLGTSRETQYF. The CDR3 bases are TGTGCCAGCAGTCTCGGGACTAGCAGGGAGACCCAGTACTTC. The chain combines TRBV7-2 with TRBJ2-5; TRBD2 agrees at 9 bases. Germline loops: CDR1 SGHTA, CDR2 FQGNSA. The CDR3 totals 14 residues. The V segment lost 6 bases and the J segment 5 bases; nucleotides outside the gene matches: 7.

This clonotype was seen only a few times. This rearrangement joins TRBV5-1 to TRBJ2-7; the match to TRBD1 covers 10 bases. CDR1 and CDR2 (germline): SGHRS, YFSETQ. V trimming: 3 bases; J trimming: 3 bases; junction bases outside the gene matches: 6. The CDR3 is 15 amino acids. This CDR3 reads CASSSKGQGSYEQYF. The CDR3 region has the DNA TGCGCCAGCAGCTCTAAGGGACAGGGGAGCTACGAGCAGTACTTC.

The rearrangement uses TRBV11-1 and TRBJ1-1; 8 bases line up with TRBD1. This CDR3 region has 12 residues. V lost 5 bases to trimming and J lost 7 bases; unmatched junction nucleotides: 3. CDR1 SGHAT and CDR2 FQDESV come from the germline V gene (reference sequence). The DNA of the CDR3 is TGTGCCAGCAGCCGCGACAGGGGTGAAGCTTTCTTT. This sequence encodes CASSRDRGEAFF.

This clonotype was seen only once. J is TRBJ1-1 and V is TRBV10-1; D gene unclear. V lost 0 bases and J 8 bases, leaving 10 bases between the germline ends. CDR3 length: 13 residues. Germline V gene data show CDR1 as WNHNN and CDR2 as SYGVQD (reference sequence). The CDR3 nucleotides read TGCGCCAGCAGTGAGTCGTTTCGCTCCGAAGCTTTCTTT. This translates into CASSESFRSEAFF.

This clonotype appeared a few times. V is TRBV11-2 and J is TRBJ2-7, with no clear D. The germline gives CDR1 SGHAT, CDR2 FQNNGV. This CDR3 is 13 amino acids long. Trimming pared 1 base from V and 4 bases from J, leaving 8 bases between. CDR3 protein: CASSLVPSYEQYV. The CDR3 region has the DNA TGTGCCAGCAGCTTAGTACCCTCTTACGAGCAGTACGTC.

This clonotype was found a few times. The chain employs TRBV28 and TRBJ1-5; D is uncertain. Trimming took 6 bases from V and 3 from J, leaving 12 bases between them. This CDR3 region has 14 residues. Germline CDR1 reads MDHEN; CDR2 reads SYDVKM. CDR3 sequence: CASRPWQFNQPQHF. CDR3 nucleotide sequence: TGTGCCAGCAGGCCCTGGCAGTTCAATCAGCCCCAGCATTTT.

This clonotype was detected only a few times. V usage is TRBV7-9 and J usage is TRBJ2-5; TRBD1 or TRBD2 may be the D gene (5 bases each). Trimming stripped 2 bases from V and 7 bases from J, with 14 bases between. CDR1 SEHNR and CDR2 FQNEAQ come from the germline V gene (reference sequence). The CDR3 is made up of 14 amino acids. This CDR3 is CASSLQGREGTQYF. The CDR3, as DNA: TGTGCCAGCAGCTTACAGGGTCGAGAGGGGACCCAGTACTTC.

This clonotype occurred many times. The gene calls are TRBV7-2 and TRBJ2-1, with 9 bases lining up with TRBD1. Germline V lookup: CDR1 SGHTA, CDR2 FQGNSA. Trimming cost V 1 base and J 12 bases; bases outside gene matches: 10. The CDR3 runs to 15 residues. CDR3: CASSLGGGDRVPQFF. Written as DNA, the CDR3 is TGTGCCAGCAGCTTAGGGGGCGGGGACAGGGTACCGCAGTTCTTC. The full variable domain, completed using reference TRBV7-2 and TRBJ2-1, is GAGVSQSPSNKVTEKGKDVELRCDPISGHTALYWYRQSLGQGLEFLIYFQGNSAPDKSGLPSDRFSAERTGGSVSTLTIQRTQQEDSAVYLCASSLGGGDRVPQFFGPGTRLTVL.

This chain uses TRBV15 with TRBJ2-2, with D tentatively TRBD2 (6 bases). V was shortened by 3 bases and J by 0 bases, with 8 bases between the two germline ends. The CDR3 runs 15 residues. Germline V gives CDR1 LNHNV, CDR2 YYDKDF (reference sequence). The CDR3 loop reads CATSRRDSNTGELFF. CDR3 in DNA: TGTGCCACCAGCAGGAGGGACTCGAACACCGGGGAGCTGTTTTTT.

The chain carries TRBV12-3 or TRBV12-4 and TRBJ1-1; maybe TRBD1 (6 bases). Trimming cost V 5 bases and J 5 bases, with 15 bases left between them. The CDR3 consists of 14 residues. The chain's CDR3 is CASSPSDRNTEAFF. In nucleotides, the CDR3 is TGTGCCAGCAGTCCCTCTGACAGGAATACTGAAGCTTTCTTT.

This clonotype appeared a few times. The chain joins TRBV6-4 to TRBJ2-3; D unclear. CDR1 is MRHNA, CDR2 SNTAGT, per germline. There are 12 residues in the CDR3. Trimming left V 2 bases short and J 3 bases short, with 3 bases between. CDR3 loop: CASSDVTDTQYF. The DNA of the CDR3 is TGTGCCAGCAGTGACGTGACAGATACGCAGTATTTT.

The chain has TRBV10-3 and TRBJ2-5; 7 nucleotides align to TRBD1. V lost 10 bases to trimming and J lost 5 bases; unmatched junction nucleotides: 16. The germline V gene has CDR1 ENHRY and CDR2 SYGVKD. This CDR3 comprises 15 residues. The CDR3 is CATEGGQGDGETQYF. In DNA form, the CDR3 reads TGTGCCACCGAGGGTGGGCAGGGGGATGGGGAGACCCAGTACTTC.

In this sample, this clonotype turned up a few times. The gene calls are TRBV20-1 and TRBJ2-5; D might be TRBD2 (6 bases). Germline loops: CDR1 DFQATT, CDR2 SNEGSKA (reference sequence). This CDR3 has 17 residues. The V end lost 6 bases, the J end lost 5 bases, and 28 bases lay between the germline ends. The CDR3 nucleotides read TGCAGTGCCACCCCCGCGGGGACTCTCCTGGGATACGAGACCCAGTACTTC. This gives the protein CSATPAGTLLGYETQYF.

This clonotype showed up just a few times. The gene calls are TRBV6-5 and TRBJ2-7; D call uncertain. Per germline, CDR1 MNHEY and CDR2 SVGAGI. V lost 6 bases and J 6 bases, leaving 18 bases between the germline ends. This CDR3 has 14 amino acids. Here the CDR3 DNA reads TGTGCCAGCAGCCCCAATCCGATAAACTCCGAGCAGTACGTC. It codes for CASSPNPINSEQYV.

This clonotype was recorded at least ten times. V and J are TRBV7-3 and TRBJ2-6; D is unresolved. The CDR3 sequence is 14 residues long. V lost 3 bases and J 0 bases, leaving 3 bases between the germline ends. The germline V gene encodes CDR1 SGHTA and CDR2 FQGTGA. CDR3 protein: CASSLNSGANVLTF. In DNA, the CDR3 is TGTGCCAGCAGCTTGAACTCTGGGGCCAACGTCCTGACTTTC.

The chain carries TRBV30 and TRBJ2-2, with 7 bases aligning to TRBD1. CDR3 length: 16 residues. The germline gives CDR1 GTSNPN, CDR2 SVGIG (reference sequence). V shed 2 bases and J 1 base; nucleotides not matched to a gene: 7. CDR3 in amino acids: CAWSRPGTVNTGELFF. Written as DNA, the CDR3 is TGTGCCTGGAGTCGTCCCGGGACAGTGAACACCGGGGAGCTGTTTTTT.

This clonotype was seen only a few times. The chain joins TRBV12-5 to TRBJ1-1; TRBD1 is a possible D gene (5 bases). Trimming pared 6 bases from V and 7 bases from J, leaving 18 bases between. The CDR3 totals 14 residues. CDR1 LGHNT and CDR2 FRNRAP come from the germline V gene. The chain's CDR3 is CASGLPGWSIEAFF. In DNA, the CDR3 is TGTGCTAGTGGCCTCCCAGGGTGGTCCATTGAAGCTTTCTTT.

This clonotype was seen only a few times. The chain recombines TRBV28 with TRBJ2-4, with a tentative D call TRBD2 (7 bases). V was trimmed by 6 bases and J by 1 base, leaving 13 bases between them. Germline V gene data show CDR1 as MDHEN and CDR2 as SYDVKM. This CDR3 comprises 15 residues. The CDR3 region is CASSSRGAAKNIQYF. CDR3 sequence (DNA): TGTGCCAGCAGCTCCCGGGGGGCGGCCAAAAACATTCAGTACTTC.

This chain connects TRBV12-3 or TRBV12-4 to TRBJ2-7; no clear D. The CDR3 sequence is 13 residues long. Deletions cut 3 bases from V and 6 bases from J, with 12 bases between. The CDR3 here is CASSFVGSVEQYV. As DNA, the CDR3 is TGTGCCAGCAGTTTCGTGGGGTCGGTCGAGCAGTACGTC.

V and J are TRBV12-3 or TRBV12-4 and TRBJ1-5; D is uncertain. Trimming cost V 6 bases and J 1 base, with 13 bases left between them. CDR3 size: 15 residues. CDR3 loop: CASRPHVGSNQPQHF. CDR3 bases: TGTGCCAGCAGGCCACATGTAGGGAGCAATCAGCCCCAGCATTTT.

This clonotype has a handful of counts. The chain uses TRBV20-1 and TRBJ2-7; 14 positions agree with TRBD2. Germline values: CDR1 DFQATT, CDR2 SNEGSKA (reference sequence). With 6 bases clipped from V and 6 bases from J, the junction kept 4 bases outside the gene matches. The CDR3 extends over 13 amino acids. The CDR3 nucleotides read TGCAGTGCCAGACTAGCGGGGGGGCGCGAGCAGTACTTC. This translates into CSARLAGGREQYF.

This clonotype was observed a handful of times. CDR3 residues: CASGFPQQYF. CDR3 sequence (DNA): TGTGCCAGCGGATTTCCCCAGCAGTACTTC. This chain joins TRBV6-5 and TRBJ2-4, with D unresolved. The CDR3 is 10 amino acids. V was pared by 8 bases and J by 13 bases, with 12 bases between. Germline V gene data show CDR1 as MNHEY and CDR2 as SVGAGI.

The genes are TRBV29-1 and TRBJ2-2; D call uncertain. V lost 0 bases and J lost 5, with 13 bases in between. This CDR3 region has 15 residues. Germline loops: CDR1 SQVTM, CDR2 ANQGSEA. The CDR3: CSVEDRRKGTGELFF. CDR3 nucleotides: TGCAGCGTTGAAGATCGACGAAAAGGAACCGGGGAGCTGTTTTTT.

This clonotype was recorded a few times. The chain is built from TRBV5-1 and TRBJ2-1, with a possible D match to TRBD1 (6 bases). The germline V gene encodes CDR1 SGHRS and CDR2 YFSETQ. The CDR3 covers 16 residues. V was shortened by 4 bases and J by 4 bases, with 18 bases between the two germline ends. The CDR3: CASSLVAGAGYNEQFF. CDR3 bases: TGCGCCAGCAGCCTGGTGGCAGGGGCTGGTTACAATGAGCAGTTCTTC.

This chain links TRBV12-3 or TRBV12-4 with TRBJ1-1; D unclear. The V end lost 11 bases, the J end lost 6 bases, and 10 bases lay between the germline ends. The CDR3 length is 10 residues. The CDR3 DNA sequence: TGTGCCTCTGGACGCGCTGAAGCTTTCTTT. Encoded protein: CASGRAEAFF.

The rearrangement uses TRBV5-1 and TRBJ1-6, with D perhaps TRBD1 (5 bases). The length of the CDR3 is 17 residues. V was pared by 4 bases and J by 1 base, with 15 bases between. In germline, CDR1 is SGHRS, CDR2 YFSETQ. The CDR3 bases are TGCGCCAGCAGCCCCGGGCAGGGAGGGTCCTATAATTCACCCCTCCACTTT. Protein: CASSPGQGGSYNSPLHF.